These 10 T cell receptor beta chains originate from one sample sequenced in a study of T cell repertoires in cytomegalovirus infection. TCRdb reprocessed the reads with MiXCR, giving one entry per CDR3 protein. This repertoire shows roughly 240,000 distinct CDR3 sequences, roughly 6.5% found once; its top ten account for around 6.9%. The sample taken for sequencing was PBMCs. All receptors come from a human donor in good health (CMV status not recorded). Some clones in this sample may be carry-over from other donors' samples.

The chain combines TRBV18 with TRBJ1-2; D may be TRBD1 (5 bases). There are 15 residues in the CDR3. The V and J ends lost 2 bases and 3 bases respectively, with 13 bases between them. Per the germline V gene, CDR1 is KGHSH and CDR2 is LQKENI. The CDR3 nucleotides read TGTGCCAGCTCACCATTGACAGCGGAGTACTATGGCTACACCTTC. This sequence encodes CASSPLTAEYYGYTF.

V is TRBV20-1 and J is TRBJ1-5; D gene uncertain. Looked up from germline, CDR1 is DFQATT and CDR2 is SNEGSKA (reference sequence). The germline V and J ends were trimmed by 5 bases and 4 bases, with 12 bases remaining between them. The CDR3 spans 13 residues. CDR3 nucleotides: TGCAGTGCTTTCCGGGAGCCTAATCAGCCCCAGCATTTT. It encodes CSAFREPNQPQHF.

The chain joins TRBV29-1 to TRBJ2-7; 7 bases match TRBD1. Trimming at V came to 0 bases and at J to 0 bases, leaving 5 bases not matched to a gene. The CDR3 length is 15 residues. Germline CDR1 is SQVTM and CDR2 is ANQGSEA. In nucleotides, the CDR3 is TGCAGCGTTGAAGATCGCAGGGGGATCTCCTACGAGCAGTACTTC. Translating gives CSVEDRRGISYEQYF.

J is TRBJ2-3 and V is TRBV29-1, with TRBD2 matching 9 bases. The J segment lost 2 bases and the V segment lost 2 bases, leaving 2 bases of the junction unmatched. Germline CDR1 is SQVTM and CDR2 is ANQGSEA. CDR3 length equals 14 residues. Here the CDR3 reads CSVELAGHTDTQYF. The CDR3 DNA reads as TGCAGCGTTGAACTAGCGGGGCACACAGATACGCAGTATTTT.

This clonotype was observed many times. J is TRBJ2-3 and V is TRBV20-1; no firm D call. The V end lost 3 bases, the J end lost 2 bases, and 0 bases lay between the germline ends. CDR1 and CDR2 (germline): DFQATT, SNEGSKA (reference sequence). The CDR3 is 10 amino acids. The CDR3 loop is CSASTDTQYF. The CDR3 DNA is TGCAGTGCTAGCACAGATACGCAGTATTTT.

This clonotype occurred many times. The rearrangement uses TRBV10-3 and TRBJ1-4; TRBD1 aligns across 7 bases. CDR1 and CDR2 from the germline V gene are ENHRY and SYGVKD. The V segment lost 10 bases and the J segment 4 bases; nucleotides outside the gene matches: 9. The CDR3 has 14 residues. The CDR3 DNA follows: TGTGCCACTAAACCGGGACAGTTTAATGAAAAACTGTTTTTT. Encoded protein: CATKPGQFNEKLFF.

This clonotype was seen many times. The rearrangement uses TRBV4-3 and TRBJ1-2, with D possibly being TRBD1 (6 bases). The CDR3 covers 17 residues. V dropped 0 bases and J dropped 5 bases, with 19 bases sitting between them. The germline V gene encodes CDR1 LGHNA and CDR2 YSLEER. The CDR3: CASSQDLDRQGFYGYTF. The CDR3 DNA is TGCGCCAGCAGCCAAGATCTCGACAGGCAAGGCTTTTATGGCTACACCTTC.

In its sample, this clonotype was seen many times. This may arise from a read error, as a much more abundant clone is one base away. The chain uses TRBV7-3 and TRBJ1-1; the match to TRBD1 covers 8 bases. The junction had 3 bases not matched to a gene; V was cut back by 5 bases and J by 1 base. The CDR3 is made up of 14 amino acids. CDR1 and CDR2 from the germline V gene are SGHTA and FQGTGA. CDR3 residues: CASSVGQGNTEAFF. In nucleotides, the CDR3 is TGTGCCAGCAGCGTAGGACAGGGGAACACTGAAGCTTTCTTT.

This clonotype was seen ten or more times. The rearrangement uses TRBV7-8 and TRBJ2-1; 15 bases are shared with TRBD2. CDR3 length: 18 amino acids. J gave up 7 bases and V 4 bases, and 11 bases lay outside the gene matches. Per the germline V gene, CDR1 is SGHVS and CDR2 is FQNEAQ. DNA of the CDR3: TGTGCCAGCAGCTCGGCCGGGACTAGCGGGGGGTTTGTAAATGAGCAGTTCTTC. It translates to CASSSAGTSGGFVNEQFF.

Note on this clonotype: A read error may account for a junction end that differs from germline. J is TRBJ1-2 and V is TRBV29-1; 9 nucleotides agree with TRBD1. Germline CDR1 reads SQVTM; CDR2 reads ANQGSEA. The CDR3 contains 14 residues. The chain's CDR3 is CSARRDREIDGCTF. Written as DNA, the CDR3 is TGCAGCGCCCGGCGGGACAGGGAGATTGACGGCTGCACCTTC.